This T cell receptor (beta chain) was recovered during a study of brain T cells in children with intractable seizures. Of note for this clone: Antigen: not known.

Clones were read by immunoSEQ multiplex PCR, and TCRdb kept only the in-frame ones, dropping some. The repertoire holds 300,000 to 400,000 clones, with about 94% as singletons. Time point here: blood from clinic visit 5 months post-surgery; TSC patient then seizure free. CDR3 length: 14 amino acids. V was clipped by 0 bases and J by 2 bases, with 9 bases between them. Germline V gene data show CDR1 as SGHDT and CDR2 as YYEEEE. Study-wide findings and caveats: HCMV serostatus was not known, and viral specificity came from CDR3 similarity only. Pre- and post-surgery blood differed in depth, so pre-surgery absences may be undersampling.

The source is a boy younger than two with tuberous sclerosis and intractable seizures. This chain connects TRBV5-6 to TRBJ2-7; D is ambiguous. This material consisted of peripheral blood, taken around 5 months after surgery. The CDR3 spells CASSLGLGTYEQYF. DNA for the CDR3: TGTGCCAGCAGCTTGGGTTTAGGGACCTACGAGCAGTACTTC.